This is a list of T cell receptor beta chains from one sample in a study of blood T cell repertoires in COVID-19. Some clones are missing from TCRdb's copy, which holds only in-frame ones; the method was immunoSEQ multiplex PCR. The sample lists fewer than 700,000 clones, 85% to 90% seen once, with 7.8% in the top ten. Sequencing used peripheral blood. The receptors derive from a woman between 50 and 59 years old with COVID-19, enrolled during active disease. CDR3s include the opening cysteine and the closing phenylalanine or tryptophan. D genes are given only for firm matches.

D gene	V gene	J gene	CDR3 protein	CDR3 DNA
NA	TRBV5-4	TRBJ2-7	CASSSYRGYEQYF	TGTGCCAGCAGCTCATATCGAGGCTACGAGCAGTACTTC
TRBD2	TRBV10-2	TRBJ2-1	CASRVAGGLNEQFF	TGCGCCAGCAGGGTAGCGGGGGGGCTAAATGAGCAGTTCTTC
TRBD1	TRBV7-9	TRBJ1-1	CASSLGGQGHTEAFF	TGTGCCAGCAGCTTAGGGGGACAGGGACACACTGAAGCTTTCTTT
TRBD1	TRBV19	TRBJ2-2	CASLRGTGENTGELFF	TGTGCCAGTCTACGCGGGACAGGAGAGAACACCGGGGAGCTGTTTTTT
TRBD1	TRBV28	TRBJ1-2	CASSLYRGRGYGYTF	TGTGCCAGCAGCTTATATAGGGGGCGCGGCTATGGCTACACCTTC
TRBD2	TRBV19	TRBJ2-1	CASSMGGGVNEQFF	TGTGCCAGTAGTATGGGCGGGGGGGTCAATGAGCAGTTCTTC
NA	TRBV19	TRBJ1-1	CASSISRQVNTEAFF	TGTGCCAGTAGTATATCAAGACAGGTGAACACTGAAGCTTTCTTT
TRBD1	TRBV5-6	TRBJ2-7	CASSLRGPSTEQYF	TGTGCCAGCAGCCTCAGGGGGCCTTCTACGGAGCAGTACTTC
NA	TRBV10-3	TRBJ2-1	CAISESGRHEQFF	TGTGCCATCAGTGAGTCGGGGAGACATGAGCAGTTCTTC
NA	TRBV7-9	TRBJ2-7	CASSLGRRAEQYF	TGTGCCAGCAGCTTAGGGCGGAGGGCCGAGCAGTACTTC
TRBD1	TRBV11-3	TRBJ1-3	CASSYGTGGSSGNTIYF	TGTGCCAGCAGCTATGGGACAGGGGGAAGCTCTGGAAACACCATATATTTT
NA	TRBV7-5	TRBJ1-1	CASSPLTGVRAFF	TGTGCCAGCAGCCCATTAACAGGGGTTAGGGCTTTCTTT
NA	TRBV9	TRBJ2-7	CASSVGAGRAYEQYF	TGTGCCAGCAGCGTAGGGGCGGGGCGAGCCTACGAGCAGTACTTC